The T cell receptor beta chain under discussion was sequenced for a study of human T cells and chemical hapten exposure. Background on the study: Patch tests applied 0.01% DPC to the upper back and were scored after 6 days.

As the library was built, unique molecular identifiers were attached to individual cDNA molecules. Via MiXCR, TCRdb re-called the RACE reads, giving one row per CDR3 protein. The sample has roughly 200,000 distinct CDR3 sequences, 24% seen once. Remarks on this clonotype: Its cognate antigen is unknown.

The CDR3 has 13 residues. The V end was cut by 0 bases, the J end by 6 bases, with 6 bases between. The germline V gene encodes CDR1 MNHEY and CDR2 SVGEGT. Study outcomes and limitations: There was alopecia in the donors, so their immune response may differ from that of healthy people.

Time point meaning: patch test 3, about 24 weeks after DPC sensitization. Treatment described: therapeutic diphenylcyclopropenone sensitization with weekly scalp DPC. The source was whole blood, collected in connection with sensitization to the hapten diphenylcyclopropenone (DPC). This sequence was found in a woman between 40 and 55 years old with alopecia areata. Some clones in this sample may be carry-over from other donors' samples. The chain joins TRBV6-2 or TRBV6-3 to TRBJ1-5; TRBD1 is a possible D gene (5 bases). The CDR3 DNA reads TGTGCCAGCAGTTACTCCGGGGCTCAGCCCCAGCATTTT. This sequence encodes CASSYSGAQPQHF.